The clone carrying this T cell receptor (beta chain) came up once. Its antigen is still unknown. The source of the sample is a study of shared clonotypes between healthy human individuals. Whole-study results and caveats: Non-shared clonotypes were found to have lower generation probabilities than the clonotypes that were shared by all four of the sorted-subset donors.

Germline values: CDR1 SGHTA, CDR2 FQGNSA. The CDR3 contains 15 residues. Trimming removed 1 base at V and 4 bases at J, with 13 bases between. This table comes from immunoSEQ multiplex PCR, and its TCRdb copy is limited to in-frame clones, with some not included. This sample has over a million clones, with around 78% found just once. This clonotype originated in a man in his late teens or twenties in good health. Some clones in this sample may be carry-over from other donors' samples. The V gene is TRBV7-2, the J gene TRBJ1-2, with no clear D. The sequencing sample was made of memory CD4+ T cells from PBMCs. Subset meaning: CD45RA-negative fraction. This chain's CDR3 is CASSLGLGWGYGYTF. In DNA, the CDR3 is TGTGCCAGCAGCTTAGGGTTGGGGTGGGGCTATGGCTACACCTTC.